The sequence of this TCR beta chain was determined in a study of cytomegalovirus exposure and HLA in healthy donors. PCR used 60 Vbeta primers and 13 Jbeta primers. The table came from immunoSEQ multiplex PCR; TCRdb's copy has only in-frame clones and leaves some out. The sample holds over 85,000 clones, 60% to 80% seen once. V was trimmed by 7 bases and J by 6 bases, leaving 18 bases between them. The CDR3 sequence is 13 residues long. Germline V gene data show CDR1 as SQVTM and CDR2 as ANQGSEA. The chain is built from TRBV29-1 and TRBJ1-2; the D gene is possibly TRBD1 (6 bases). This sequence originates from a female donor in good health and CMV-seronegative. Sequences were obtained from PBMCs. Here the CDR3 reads CSGLLQGGDGYTF. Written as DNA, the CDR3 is TGCAGCGGCCTTTTACAGGGAGGGGATGGCTACACCTTC.